This T cell receptor beta chain was captured in a study of CD8+ T cells in alopecia areata (dated by TCRdb to between 2017 and 2018). Study-wide context: The treated patients, all with moderate-to-severe alopecia areata, were enrolled in an open-label pilot trial of oral tofacitinib given at 5 to 10 mg twice daily. Tofacitinib was given for 6 to 18 months, followed by 6 months of follow-up off drug to assess delayed response and recurrence. Disease severity in treated patients was measured with the SALT score, which quantifies the percentage of affected scalp surface area. To study T cell clonal expansion in alopecia areata, the researchers applied high-throughput TCRbeta sequencing to both the C3H/HeJ mouse model and human patients. Human TCRbeta sequencing covered scalp tissue and sorted CD4+ and CD8+ peripheral blood T cells from patchy and totalis/universalis alopecia areata patients and healthy controls. Biopsies were taken from tofacitinib-treated patients at baseline and at 4 and 24 weeks of treatment, and a later scalp biopsy was taken in several of the tofacitinib-treated patients. Scalp clonality was compared among normal scalp (n=4), patchy alopecia areata scalp (n=8), and alopecia totalis/universalis scalp (n=8). RNA came from the PAXgene miRNA kit for fixed scalp, the miRNeasy kit for PBMCs, and the RNeasy kit for mouse skin. TCRbeta CDR3 regions were amplified by immunoSEQ multiplex PCR using 35 Vbeta forward and 13 Jbeta reverse primers. Study-wide conclusions, independent of this receptor: Because the treated cohort was small and had just a single nonresponder, larger studies are needed to establish links between baseline CD8+ expansion and response. During tofacitinib treatment, many expanded lesional clones stuck around in both scalp and blood, and this persistence may partly explain why relapse happens after treatment is stopped. Tofacitinib significantly decreased scalp clonality and the number of expanded CD8+ clones among the top 100 scalp clones. Scalp TCR repertoire analysis is complicated because resident alphabeta T cells in normal human skin are also sequenced, whereas mouse skin is dominated by gammadelta T cells. Shared TCR sequences between patients were less evident than in mice, which may be partly attributable to HLA diversity in the patient population. Compared with normal scalp, lesional scalp had higher clonality and more expanded CD8+ clones, particularly in alopecia totalis/universalis, a pattern that suggests antigenic drive.

As concerns this clone: Which antigen it targets is not known. No qualities accompany the bases; no much larger clone lies one base away.

What the time point label conveys for this sample: about 25 weeks on oral tofacitinib. This specimen's treatment or condition label, interpreted: oral pan-JAK inhibitor, 5-10 mg twice daily. Peripheral blood and lesional scalp punch biopsies were obtained from patients with alopecia areata. PBMCs were isolated by density centrifugation and stained for CD3, CD4 and CD8, after which CD4+ and CD8+ T cells were sorted on a FACSAria. Library method: the immunoSEQ multiplex PCR assay. To provide template for TCR sequencing, every sample had RNA extracted and reverse transcribed into cDNA. First-strand cDNA was synthesized with SuperScript III using a 2:1 mix of oligo-dT and random hexamers. A synthetic immune receptor repertoire was used to gauge amplification bias, and whatever bias remained was removed computationally. The study's own analysis went as follows. Raw reads were preprocessed to remove errors, and CDR3 was defined according to IMGT conventions as the region from the conserved cysteine to phenylalanine. Clonality was computed by normalizing Shannon entropy by log2 of the number of productive unique TCRs and subtracting the result from 1. Scalp TCRbeta sequences were cross-referenced with sorted blood CD4 and CD8 repertoires so that the CD4 or CD8 identity of scalp clones could be inferred. Drawn from immuneACCESS, this table holds only the in-frame rearrangements with V and J called that TCRdb kept. Clones are partly lost; checked studies trace under half to an unresolved V gene and leave the rest unexplained. That table supplies the V and J calls and clone size; D and trimming were determined from the DNA. Within this sample are 150,000 to 200,000 clones, with under 60% of them counted one time only. The ten most abundant clones make up around 12% of the sample.

Trimming costs V 8 bases and J 4 bases, and their ends lie 15 bases apart. From the cysteine through the phenylalanine, the CDR3 covers 14 amino acids. Here the CDR3 DNA is all that survives: 42 bases in frame from base 1. In the germline V gene (reference sequence), CDR1 corresponds to PRHDT and CDR2 to FYEKMQ. The chain employs TRBV13 and TRBJ1-3; TRBD1 is a possible D gene, resting on 6 matching bases. The sequenced sample was CD8+ T cells sorted from blood, obtained at week 24, from a patient treated with tofacitinib. The clonotype originates from a human donor with alopecia areata. The CDR3 corresponds to CASQGRLVGNTIYF. The nucleotides read TGTGCCAGCCAGGGGAGGCTTGTCGGAAACACCATATATTTT.